This T cell receptor (beta chain) was retrieved from a study of blood T cell repertoires in COVID-19. Study as a whole: Sources were T cells, B-cell-depleted T cells, or PBMCs; the material itself was cDNA or gDNA.

Produced via immunoSEQ multiplex PCR; TCRdb's table is partial and in-frame only. The data contain around 260,000 clones, 86% of them seen just once; the ten biggest clones take up approximately 4%. Losses at the gene ends were 2 bases for V and 4 bases for J; bases not matched to a gene: 23. Germline loops: CDR1 GTSNPN, CDR2 SVGIG (reference sequence). The CDR3 covers 21 residues. The source material was peripheral blood. The receptor's source is a man between 18 and 29 years old with active or convalescent COVID-19. J is TRBJ2-1 and V is TRBV30, with TRBD2 matching 10 bases. CDR3 in amino acids: CAWSPILPLAGYHIGYNEQFF. CDR3 bases: TGTGCCTGGAGTCCCATCCTCCCACTAGCGGGATACCATATCGGTTACAATGAGCAGTTCTTC.